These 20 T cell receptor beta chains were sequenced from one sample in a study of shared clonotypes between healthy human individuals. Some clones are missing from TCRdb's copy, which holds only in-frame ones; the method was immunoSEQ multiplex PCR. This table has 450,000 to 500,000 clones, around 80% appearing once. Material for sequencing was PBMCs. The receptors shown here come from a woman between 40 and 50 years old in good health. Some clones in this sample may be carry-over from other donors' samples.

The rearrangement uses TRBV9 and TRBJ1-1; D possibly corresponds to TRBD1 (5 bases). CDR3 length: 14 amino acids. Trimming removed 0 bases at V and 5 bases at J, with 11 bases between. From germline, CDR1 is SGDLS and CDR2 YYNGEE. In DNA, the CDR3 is TGTGCCAGCAGCGTAGGAGGGGCGGGTACTGAAGCTTTCTTT. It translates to CASSVGGAGTEAFF.

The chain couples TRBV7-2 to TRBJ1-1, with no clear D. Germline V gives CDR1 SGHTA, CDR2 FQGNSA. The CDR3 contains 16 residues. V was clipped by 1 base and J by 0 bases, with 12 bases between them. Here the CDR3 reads CASSLDPGLMNTEAFF. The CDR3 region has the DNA TGTGCCAGCAGCTTAGACCCCGGACTCATGAACACTGAAGCTTTCTTT. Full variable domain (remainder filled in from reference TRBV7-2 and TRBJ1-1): GAGVSQSPSNKVTEKGKDVELRCDPISGHTALYWYRQSLGQGLEFLIYFQGNSAPDKSGLPSDRFSAERTGGSVSTLTIQRTQQEDSAVYLCASSLDPGLMNTEAFFGQGTRLTVV.

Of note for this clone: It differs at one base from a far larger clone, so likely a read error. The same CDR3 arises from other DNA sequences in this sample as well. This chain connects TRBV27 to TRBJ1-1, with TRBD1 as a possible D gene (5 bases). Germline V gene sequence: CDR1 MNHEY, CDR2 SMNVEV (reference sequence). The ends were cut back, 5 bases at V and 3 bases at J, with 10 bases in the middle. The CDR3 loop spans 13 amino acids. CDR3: CASSLSRDTEAFF. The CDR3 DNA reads TGTGCCAGCAGTCTAAGCAGGGACACTGAAGCTTTCTTT.

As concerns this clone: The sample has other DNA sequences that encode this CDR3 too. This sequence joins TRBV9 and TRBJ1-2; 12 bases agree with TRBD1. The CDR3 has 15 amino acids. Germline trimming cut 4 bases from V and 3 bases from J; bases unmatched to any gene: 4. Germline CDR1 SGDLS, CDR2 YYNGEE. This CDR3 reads CASSPRDRGHYGYTF. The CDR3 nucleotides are TGTGCCAGCAGCCCCCGGGACAGGGGGCACTATGGCTACACCTTC.

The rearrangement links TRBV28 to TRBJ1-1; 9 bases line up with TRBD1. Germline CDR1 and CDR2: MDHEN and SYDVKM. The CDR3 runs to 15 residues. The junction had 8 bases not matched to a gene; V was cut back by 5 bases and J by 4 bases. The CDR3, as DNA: TGTGCCAGCAGTCCGAACAGGGGGCAGGGCACTGAAGCTTTCTTT. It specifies CASSPNRGQGTEAFF.

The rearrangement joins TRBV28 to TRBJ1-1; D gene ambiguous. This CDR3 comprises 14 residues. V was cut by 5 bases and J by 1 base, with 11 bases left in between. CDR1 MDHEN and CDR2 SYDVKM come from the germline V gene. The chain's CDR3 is CASSQAMGNTEAFF. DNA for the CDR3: TGTGCCAGCAGTCAAGCTATGGGGAACACTGAAGCTTTCTTT.

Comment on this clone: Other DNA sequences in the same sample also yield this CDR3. CDR3 residues: CASSPRLGNTGELFF. Written as DNA, the CDR3 is TGTGCCAGCAGCCCCCGACTAGGAAACACCGGGGAGCTGTTTTTT. This chain joins TRBV7-2 and TRBJ2-2, with TRBD2 as a possible D gene (6 bases). Germline values: CDR1 SGHTA, CDR2 FQGNSA. The ends were cut back, 5 bases at V and 2 bases at J, with 12 bases in the middle. This CDR3 region has 15 residues. The full variable domain, in which reference TRBV7-2 and TRBJ2-2 provide the parts outside the CDR3, is GAGVSQSPSNKVTEKGKDVELRCDPISGHTALYWYRQSLGQGLEFLIYFQGNSAPDKSGLPSDRFSAERTGGSVSTLTIQRTQQEDSAVYLCASSPRLGNTGELFFGEGSRLTVL.

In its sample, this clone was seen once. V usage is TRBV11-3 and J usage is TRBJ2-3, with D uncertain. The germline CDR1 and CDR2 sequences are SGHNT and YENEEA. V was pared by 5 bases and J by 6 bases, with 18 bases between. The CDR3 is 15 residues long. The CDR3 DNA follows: TGTGCCAGCAGCCCGAGACCTACTCTGGGGGATACGCAGTATTTT. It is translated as CASSPRPTLGDTQYF.

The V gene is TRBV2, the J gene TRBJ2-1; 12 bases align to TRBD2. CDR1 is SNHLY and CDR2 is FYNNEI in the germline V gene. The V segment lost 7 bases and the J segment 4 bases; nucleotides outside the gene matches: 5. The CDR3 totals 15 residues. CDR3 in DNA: TGTGCCAGCACCCTGACTAGCGGGAGATACAATGAGCAGTTCTTC. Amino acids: CASTLTSGRYNEQFF.

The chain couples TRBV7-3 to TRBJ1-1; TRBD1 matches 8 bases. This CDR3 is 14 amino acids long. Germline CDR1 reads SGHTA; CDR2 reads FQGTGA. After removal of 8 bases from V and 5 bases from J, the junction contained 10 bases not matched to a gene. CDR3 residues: CASSAGGRGTEAFF. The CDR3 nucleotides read TGTGCCAGCTCGGCAGGGGGCCGCGGGACTGAAGCTTTCTTT.

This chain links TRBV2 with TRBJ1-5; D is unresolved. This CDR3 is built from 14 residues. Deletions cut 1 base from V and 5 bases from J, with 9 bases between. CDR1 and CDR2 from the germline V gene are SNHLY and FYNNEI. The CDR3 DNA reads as TGTGCCAGCAGTGAAGGGTCGGGAGATCAGCCCCAGCATTTT. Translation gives CASSEGSGDQPQHF. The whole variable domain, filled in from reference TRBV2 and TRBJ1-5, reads EPEVTQTPSHQVTQMGQEVILRCVPISNHLYFYWYRQILGQKVEFLVSFYNNEISEKSEIFDDQFSVERPDGSNFTLKIRSTKLEDSAMYFCASSEGSGDQPQHFGDGTRLSIL.

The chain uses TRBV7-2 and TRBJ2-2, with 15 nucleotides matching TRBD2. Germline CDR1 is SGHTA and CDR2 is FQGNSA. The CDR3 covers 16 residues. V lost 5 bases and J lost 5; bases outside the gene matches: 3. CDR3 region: CASSHGLAGGTGELFF. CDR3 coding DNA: TGTGCCAGCAGCCACGGACTAGCGGGAGGGACCGGGGAGCTGTTTTTT.

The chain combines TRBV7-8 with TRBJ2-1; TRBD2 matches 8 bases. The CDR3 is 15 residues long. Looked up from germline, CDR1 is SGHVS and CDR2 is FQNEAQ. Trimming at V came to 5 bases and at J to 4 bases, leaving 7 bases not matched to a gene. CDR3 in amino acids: CASSLPSGPYNEQFF. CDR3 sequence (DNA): TGTGCCAGCAGCCTCCCTAGCGGGCCTTACAATGAGCAGTTCTTC.

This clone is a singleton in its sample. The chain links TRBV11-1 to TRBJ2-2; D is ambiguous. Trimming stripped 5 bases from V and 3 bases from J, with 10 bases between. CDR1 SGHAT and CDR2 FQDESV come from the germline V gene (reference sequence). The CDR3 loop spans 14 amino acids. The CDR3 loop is CASSQASYTGELFF. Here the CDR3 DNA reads TGTGCCAGCAGCCAGGCAAGCTACACCGGGGAGCTGTTTTTT.

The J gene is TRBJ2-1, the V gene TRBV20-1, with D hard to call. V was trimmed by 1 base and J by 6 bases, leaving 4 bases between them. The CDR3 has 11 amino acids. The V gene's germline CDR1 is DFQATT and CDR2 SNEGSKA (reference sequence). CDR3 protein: CSARGGNEQFF. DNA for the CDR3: TGCAGTGCTAGAGGGGGCAATGAGCAGTTCTTC.

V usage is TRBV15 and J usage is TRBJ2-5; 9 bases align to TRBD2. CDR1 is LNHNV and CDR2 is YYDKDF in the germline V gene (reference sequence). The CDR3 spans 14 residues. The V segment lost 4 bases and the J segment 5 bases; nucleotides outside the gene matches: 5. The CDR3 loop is CATSIAGVGETQYF. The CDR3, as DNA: TGTGCCACCAGCATAGCGGGAGTCGGGGAGACCCAGTACTTC.

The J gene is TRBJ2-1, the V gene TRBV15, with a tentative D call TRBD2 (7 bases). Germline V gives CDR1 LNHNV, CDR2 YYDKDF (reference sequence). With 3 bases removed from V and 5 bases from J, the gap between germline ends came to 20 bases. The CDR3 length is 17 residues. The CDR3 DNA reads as TGTGCCACCAGCAGGATGGGGTTCGCGGGGGCAGACAATGAGCAGTTCTTC. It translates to CATSRMGFAGADNEQFF.

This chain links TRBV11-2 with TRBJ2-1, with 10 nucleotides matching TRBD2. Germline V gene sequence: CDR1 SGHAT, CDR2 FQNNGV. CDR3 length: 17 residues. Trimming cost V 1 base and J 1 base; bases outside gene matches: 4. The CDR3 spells CASSLARTSGSYNEQFF. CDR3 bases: TGTGCCAGCAGCTTAGCGAGGACTAGCGGATCCTACAATGAGCAGTTCTTC.

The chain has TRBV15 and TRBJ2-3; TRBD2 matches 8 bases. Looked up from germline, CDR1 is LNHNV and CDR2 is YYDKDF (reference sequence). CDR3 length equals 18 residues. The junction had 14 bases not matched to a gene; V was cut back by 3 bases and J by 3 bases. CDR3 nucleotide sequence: TGTGCCACCAGCAGGGGTTGGGTAGACGGGAGGGGTACAGATACGCAGTATTTT. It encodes CATSRGWVDGRGTDTQYF.

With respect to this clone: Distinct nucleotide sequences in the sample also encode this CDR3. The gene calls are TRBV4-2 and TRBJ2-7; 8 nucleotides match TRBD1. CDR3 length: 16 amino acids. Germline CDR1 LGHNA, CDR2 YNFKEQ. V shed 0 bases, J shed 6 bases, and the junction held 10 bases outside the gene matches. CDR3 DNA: TGTGCCAGCAGCCAAGATGACAGGGGTATTCGCTTCGAGCAGTACTTC. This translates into CASSQDDRGIRFEQYF.